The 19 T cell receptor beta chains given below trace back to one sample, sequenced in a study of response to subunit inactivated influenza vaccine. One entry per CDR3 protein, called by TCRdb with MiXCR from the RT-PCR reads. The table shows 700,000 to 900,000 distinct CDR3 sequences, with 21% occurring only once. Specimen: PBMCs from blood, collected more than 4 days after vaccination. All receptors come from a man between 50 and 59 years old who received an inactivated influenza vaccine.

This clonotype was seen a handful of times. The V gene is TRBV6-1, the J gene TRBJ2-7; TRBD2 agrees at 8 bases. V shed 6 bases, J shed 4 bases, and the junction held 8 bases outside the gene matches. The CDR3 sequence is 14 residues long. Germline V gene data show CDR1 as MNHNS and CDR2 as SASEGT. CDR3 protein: CASSPSGSRYEQYF. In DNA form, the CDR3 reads TGTGCCAGCAGCCCGAGCGGGAGCCGGTACGAGCAGTACTTC.

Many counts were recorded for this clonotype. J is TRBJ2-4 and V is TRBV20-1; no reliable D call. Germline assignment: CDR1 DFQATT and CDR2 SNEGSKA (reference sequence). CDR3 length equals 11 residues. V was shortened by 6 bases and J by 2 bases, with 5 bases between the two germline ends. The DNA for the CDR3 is TGCAGTGCCCCTTCCAAAAACATTCAGTACTTC. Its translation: CSAPSKNIQYF.

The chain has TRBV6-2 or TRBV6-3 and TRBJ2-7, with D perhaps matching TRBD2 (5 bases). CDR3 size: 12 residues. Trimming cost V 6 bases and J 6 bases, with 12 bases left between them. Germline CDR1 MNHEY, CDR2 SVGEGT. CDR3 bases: TGTGCCAGCAGATTATCTAGCTTCGAGCAGTACTTC. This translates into CASRLSSFEQYF.

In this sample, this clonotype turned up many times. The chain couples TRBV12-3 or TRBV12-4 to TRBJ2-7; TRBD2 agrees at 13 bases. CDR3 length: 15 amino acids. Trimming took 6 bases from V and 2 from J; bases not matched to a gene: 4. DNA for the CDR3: TGTGCCAGCAGCCGCGGACTAGCGGGAGCCTACGAGCAGTACTTC. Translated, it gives CASSRGLAGAYEQYF.

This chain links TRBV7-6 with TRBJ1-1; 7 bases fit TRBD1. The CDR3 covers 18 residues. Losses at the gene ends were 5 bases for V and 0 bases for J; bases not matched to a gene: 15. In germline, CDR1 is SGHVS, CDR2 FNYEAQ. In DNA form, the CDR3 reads TGTGCCAGCAGCCCGGGGGACAGTCTACCTATTCTGAACACTGAAGCTTTCTTT. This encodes CASSPGDSLPILNTEAFF.

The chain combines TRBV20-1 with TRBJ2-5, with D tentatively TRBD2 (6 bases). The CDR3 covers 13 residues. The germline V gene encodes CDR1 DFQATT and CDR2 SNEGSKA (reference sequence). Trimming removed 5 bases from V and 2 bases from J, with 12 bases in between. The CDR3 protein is CSAARTIQETQYF. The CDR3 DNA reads TGCAGTGCTGCGAGGACTATTCAAGAGACCCAGTACTTC.

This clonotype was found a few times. The CDR3 loop is CSARTGPGVTQYF. In DNA, the CDR3 is TGCAGTGCTAGAACAGGTCCGGGGGTGACCCAGTACTTC. V and J are TRBV20-1 and TRBJ2-5; tentatively, D is TRBD2 (6 bases). The CDR3 spans 13 residues. Germline CDR1 DFQATT, CDR2 SNEGSKA (reference sequence). V lost 2 bases to trimming and J lost 7 bases, with 14 bases between them.

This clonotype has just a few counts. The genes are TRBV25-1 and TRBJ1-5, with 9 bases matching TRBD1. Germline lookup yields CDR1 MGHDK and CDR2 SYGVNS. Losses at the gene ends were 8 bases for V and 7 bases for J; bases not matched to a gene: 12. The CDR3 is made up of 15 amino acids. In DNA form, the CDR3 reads TGTGCCAGCTATAGGGACAGGGAACAAGGGCAGCCCCAGCATTTT. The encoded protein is CASYRDREQGQPQHF. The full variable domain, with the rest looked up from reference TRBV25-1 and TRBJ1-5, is EADIYQTPRYLVIGTGKKITLECSQTMGHDKMYWYQQDPGMELHLIHYSYGVNSTEKGDLSSESTVSRIRTEHFPLTLESARPSHTSQYLCASYRDREQGQPQHFGDGTRLSIL.

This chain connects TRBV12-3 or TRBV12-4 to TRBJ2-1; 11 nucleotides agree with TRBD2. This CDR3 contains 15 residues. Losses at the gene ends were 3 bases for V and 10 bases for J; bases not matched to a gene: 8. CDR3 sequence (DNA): TGTGCCAGCAGTTTGAGGAAACTAGCGGGGGACGAGCAGTTCTTC. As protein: CASSLRKLAGDEQFF.

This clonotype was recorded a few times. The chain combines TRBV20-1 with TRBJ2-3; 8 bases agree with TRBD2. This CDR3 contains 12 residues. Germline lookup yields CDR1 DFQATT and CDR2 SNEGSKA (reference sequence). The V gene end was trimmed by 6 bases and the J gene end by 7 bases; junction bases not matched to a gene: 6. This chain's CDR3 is CSATGGAYTQYF. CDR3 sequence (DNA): TGCAGTGCCACGGGGGGGGCGTATACGCAGTATTTT.

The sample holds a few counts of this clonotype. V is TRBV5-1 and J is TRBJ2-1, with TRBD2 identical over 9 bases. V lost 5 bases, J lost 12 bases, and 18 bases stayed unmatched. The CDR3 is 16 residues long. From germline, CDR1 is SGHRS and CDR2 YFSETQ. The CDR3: CASRGQRVAGVVGQFF. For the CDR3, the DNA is TGCGCCAGCAGGGGACAGCGGGTAGCGGGAGTAGTTGGGCAGTTCTTC.

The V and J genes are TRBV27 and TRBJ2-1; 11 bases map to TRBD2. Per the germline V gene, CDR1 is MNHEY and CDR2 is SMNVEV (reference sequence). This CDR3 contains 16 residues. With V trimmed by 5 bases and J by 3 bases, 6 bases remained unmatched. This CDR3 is CASSPDTSGSYNEQFF. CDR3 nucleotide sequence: TGTGCCAGCAGTCCTGACACTAGCGGGAGCTACAATGAGCAGTTCTTC.

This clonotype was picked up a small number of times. CDR3 amino acids: CSASLPLPGGGELFF. CDR3 sequence (DNA): TGCAGCGCCTCCCTTCCACTCCCAGGGGGCGGGGAGCTGTTTTTT. This sequence joins TRBV29-1 and TRBJ2-2; 7 bases match TRBD1. The V segment lost 7 bases and the J segment 7 bases; nucleotides outside the gene matches: 15. Germline V gene data show CDR1 as SQVTM and CDR2 as ANQGSEA. The CDR3 spans 15 residues.

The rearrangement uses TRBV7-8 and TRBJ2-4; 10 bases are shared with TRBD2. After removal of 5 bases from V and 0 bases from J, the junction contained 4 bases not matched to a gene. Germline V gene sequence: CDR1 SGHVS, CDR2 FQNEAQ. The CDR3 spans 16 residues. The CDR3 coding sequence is TGTGCCAGCAGCAGCAGACTAGCGGGAGCCAAAAACATTCAGTACTTC. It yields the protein CASSSRLAGAKNIQYF.

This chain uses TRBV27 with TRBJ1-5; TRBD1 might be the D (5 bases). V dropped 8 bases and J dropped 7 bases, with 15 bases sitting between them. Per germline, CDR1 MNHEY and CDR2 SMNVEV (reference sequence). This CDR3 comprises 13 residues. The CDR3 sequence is CASSSTYRQPQHF. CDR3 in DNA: TGTGCCAGCTCCTCCACCTACAGGCAGCCCCAGCATTTT.

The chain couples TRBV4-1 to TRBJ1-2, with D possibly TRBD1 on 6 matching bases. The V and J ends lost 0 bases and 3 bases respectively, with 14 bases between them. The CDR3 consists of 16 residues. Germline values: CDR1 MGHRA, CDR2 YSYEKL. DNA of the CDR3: TGCGCCAGCAGCCAAGAACTCGGGGGCGCAGACTATGGCTACACCTTC. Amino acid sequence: CASSQELGGADYGYTF.

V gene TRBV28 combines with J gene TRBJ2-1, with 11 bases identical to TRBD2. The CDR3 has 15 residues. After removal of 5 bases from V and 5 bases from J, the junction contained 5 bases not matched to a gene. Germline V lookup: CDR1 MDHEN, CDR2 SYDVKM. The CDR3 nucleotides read TGTGCCAGCAGTCTTACTAGCGGGAGCCACAATGAGCAGTTCTTC. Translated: CASSLTSGSHNEQFF. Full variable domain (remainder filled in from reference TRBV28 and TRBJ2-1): DVKVTQSSRYLVKRTGEKVFLECVQDMDHENMFWYRQDPGLGLRLIYFSYDVKMKEKGDIPEGYSVSREKKERFSLILESASTNQTSMYLCASSLTSGSHNEQFFGPGTRLTVL.

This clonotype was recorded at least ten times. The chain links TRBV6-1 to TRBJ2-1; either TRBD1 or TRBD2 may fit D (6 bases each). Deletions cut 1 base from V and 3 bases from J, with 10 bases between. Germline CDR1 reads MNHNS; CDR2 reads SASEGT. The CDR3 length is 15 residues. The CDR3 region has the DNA TGTGCCAGCAGTGAAGGAGGGGGGAGCTACAATGAGCAGTTCTTC. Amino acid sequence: CASSEGGGSYNEQFF.

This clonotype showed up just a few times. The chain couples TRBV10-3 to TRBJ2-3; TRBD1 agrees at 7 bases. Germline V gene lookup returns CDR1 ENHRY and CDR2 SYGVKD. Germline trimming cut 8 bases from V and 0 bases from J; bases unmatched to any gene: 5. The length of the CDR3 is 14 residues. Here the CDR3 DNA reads TGTGCCATCCAACAGGGGTCTAGCACAGATACGCAGTATTTT. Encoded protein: CAIQQGSSTDTQYF.